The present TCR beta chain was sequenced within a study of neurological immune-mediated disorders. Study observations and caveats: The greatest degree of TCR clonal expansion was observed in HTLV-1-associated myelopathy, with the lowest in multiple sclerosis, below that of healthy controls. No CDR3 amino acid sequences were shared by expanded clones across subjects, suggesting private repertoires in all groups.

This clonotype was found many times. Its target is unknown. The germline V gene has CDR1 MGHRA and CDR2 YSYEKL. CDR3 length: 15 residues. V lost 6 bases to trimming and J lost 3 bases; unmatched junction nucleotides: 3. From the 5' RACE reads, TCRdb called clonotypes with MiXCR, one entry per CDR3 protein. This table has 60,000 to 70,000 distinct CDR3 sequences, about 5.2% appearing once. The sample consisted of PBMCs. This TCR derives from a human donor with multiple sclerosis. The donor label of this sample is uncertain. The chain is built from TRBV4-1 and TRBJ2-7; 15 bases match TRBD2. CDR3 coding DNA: TGCGCCAGCAGGATGGGACTAGCGGGGGGCTACGAGCAGTACTTC. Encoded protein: CASRMGLAGGYEQYF.